Detailed here is one T cell receptor beta chain. Its specific antigen is unknown. Per-nucleotide qualities are absent, and no much larger clonotype sits a single base away. This specimen comes from a study of cytomegalovirus exposure and HLA in healthy donors listed by TCRdb under 2017. For the study in its entirety: In an earlier analysis of several hundred of the donors, 250 to 350 Gb of sequence data and approximately 100 million unique TCR beta sequences from about 179 million T cells were reported. An early release that covered roughly 600 HLA-typed donors contained approximately 300 gigabases of sequencing data and about 93 million unique TCR sequences. Of the roughly 400 genotyped donors, about 80% fell in the genetic ancestry cluster associated with self-reported Caucasian donors. The aim of the study was to test whether cataloging public T cell receptors could identify signatures of past pathogen exposure. The study used immunosequencing to profile the T cell repertoires of 600 to 850 subjects and linked those repertoires to cytomegalovirus serostatus. Besides the first cohort of around 670 subjects, a separate validation cohort made up of over a hundred different subjects was used. The study combined high-throughput TCR immunosequencing, statistical association of individual TCRs with disease status, and machine learning to predict cytomegalovirus infection status. In a later analysis, previously published TCR beta repertoires from more than 500 donors were re-analyzed and high-resolution HLA genotyping was added so that TCR occurrence patterns could be studied. Rather than using new phenotypic data, the later analysis identified candidate immune exposures from TCR beta sequences and from how often those sequences occurred across donors. In an earlier analysis of 587 of the donors, high-throughput TCR beta sequencing was used to judge whether each TCR beta V gene segment behaved as functional or pseudogenic. Donor age, sex, ethnicity and CMV serostatus were compiled alongside the repertoire data. A later genetic analysis used genome-wide SNP genotypes for about three fifths of the 666 donors, treating that subset as a discovery cohort. All discovery cohort repertoires had been generated on a single sequencing platform. HLA typing covered class I and class II loci at four-digit resolution. The number of donors typed differed by locus, with 629-630 for A, B, C, DRB1 and DQB1, approximately 500 for DQA1, 600 to 610 for DPA1, and about 450 for DPB1. A handful of DR-DQ haplotypes were handled as single units for association and clustering because linkage in the cohort was strong. Among roughly 400 genotyped donors of the cohort, an average of roughly 230,000 unique TCR beta nucleotide sequences was sequenced per donor, of which 15% to 20% were non-productive.

Looking up the germline V gene (reference sequence) yields CDR1 LNHDA and CDR2 SQIVND. Germline trimming amounts to 7 bases on V and 8 bases on J, with 12 as the count of junction bases outside the gene matches. Spanning cysteine to phenylalanine, the CDR3 consists of 15 amino acids. Only CDR3 DNA is held: 45 bases, read in frame from base 1. Libraries were constructed by the immunoSEQ multiplex PCR assay. For the multiplex PCR, a mixture combining 60 forward primers for TCR Vbeta segments and 13 reverse primers for TCR Jbeta segments was used. The CDR3 region of rearranged TCR beta genes was amplified from genomic DNA with a multiplex PCR assay. On the Illumina HiSeq System, the amplified TCR beta libraries were sequenced as 87-base-pair reads. In the source study's methods: A later analysis counted approximately 74 million unique TCR beta chains across the 700 or so repertoires, and around 9.9 million of these chains were shared by at least two donors. To remove PCR and sequencing errors, raw reads were error-corrected and collapsed into unique sequences using a nearest-neighbor algorithm that merged closely related sequences. V, D and J gene segments were assigned by aligning CDR3 sequences to IMGT reference sequences. For a sequence to be retained, a match of at least six nucleotides to both a V gene segment and a J gene segment was required. Rearrangements were called productive when the CDR3 lacked stop codons and stayed in frame with V and J; all others were non-productive. Following IMGT convention, CDR3 was defined as the stretch from the second conserved V-encoded cysteine up to the conserved J-encoded phenylalanine. Sequences without an unambiguous match to a single V gene segment were excluded from the earlier analysis of about 600 of the donors. An earlier analysis of about 590 of the donors classified V segments as functional when productive rearrangements were above 56.7% and as segregating when the standard deviation between donors was above 5%. A statistical classification framework was developed to diagnose cytomegalovirus status using the catalog of TCR beta chain sequences. In a later analysis, TCR nucleotide sequences were compared against IMGT/GENE-DB human TR gene sequences so that V and J genes could be assigned. Using the TCRdist pipeline, a later analysis assigned CDR3 sequences along with most-parsimonious VDJ recombination scenarios. In a later analysis, every TCR beta chain was defined by the combination of its CDR3 amino acid sequence and its V-gene family, and reads without a unique V-gene family were dropped. A later analysis removed 592 highly shared, low-generation-probability nucleotide sequences to deal with suspected cross-contamination and a sequencing artifact. In a later analysis, a clonal expansion index was calculated for each public chain from normalized within-repertoire ranks of inferred template counts. Generation probabilities in a later analysis came from a VDJ recombination model fitted to out-of-frame rearrangements, and those results were checked against IGoR. In a later analysis, hypergeometric tests were used to score TCR-TCR, TCR-HLA and TCR-CMV co-occurrence, with a repertoire-size bias correction applied to TCR pairs. In a later analysis, false discovery rates were estimated by permuting HLA or CMV assignments 20 times. In a later analysis, co-occurring TCRs were grouped with DBSCAN, and TCRdist sequence similarity was added when clustering was performed within HLA-allele-positive subsets. Co-occurrence clustering excluded repertoires with fewer than 30,000 or more than 120,000 public chains, plus five with anomalous nucleotide sharing. This immuneACCESS table, as held by TCRdb, lists in-frame sequences with V and J called but not all clones. Of the missing ones, under half trace to an unresolved V gene in checked studies; the others have no known cause. The V and J calls and clone size come from that table; D and trimming were worked out from the DNA. Counted in this sample were 130,000 to 150,000 clones; roughly 80% of them appeared once. Of the sample, about 13% is held by the ten largest clones.

In total, about 650 healthy bone marrow donors made up the cohort. Cohort members were all nominally healthy when sampled, although unrecorded immune exposures were likely present. The donor was CMV seropositive and belonged to the group of more than 250 seropositive cohort members. A peripheral blood sample was collected from each donor, and TCR beta sequencing was performed on peripheral blood mononuclear cells. The Qiagen DNeasy Blood Extraction Kit was used to extract genomic DNA from the blood cell samples. Beyond this particular receptor, the publication reports: This cohort had only TCR beta chains sequenced, and the lack of alpha or paired-chain data limited which features could be detected. The sequencing pipeline was judged likely to have produced a cluster of highly shared sequence variants as a technical artifact. In a later analysis, several top co-occurrence clusters were reported to appear linked to parvovirus B19, influenza, CMV and Epstein-Barr virus. Three of the identified cytomegalovirus-associated TCR beta chains were confirmed in vitro to be specific for cytomegalovirus antigens. About 17 rarely observed V segments, including chromosome 9 orphons, were excluded from the earlier analysis of some 590 of the donors because counts were too low. HLA typing was unavailable for some donors at each locus, so association tests used only the typed subset. Compared with the 666-donor mean, donors in an Asian-associated ancestry cluster had fewer N-insertions in productive TCRs, according to a later genetic analysis. Immune exposure information for the cohort was limited to CMV serostatus. An association between a missense DCLRE1C variant and V-gene and J-gene trimming of TCR beta chains was found in a later genetic analysis and replicated in an independent cohort. Across donors, most TCR sequences were observed very rarely, whereas some public TCRs were present in many individuals. The classifier was reported to diagnose cytomegalovirus status with high specificity and sensitivity in both the original cohort and the validation cohort. At a false discovery rate of 0.05, a later analysis linked around 17,000 TCR beta sequences to specific HLA alleles. Linkage disequilibrium might explain the correlated functional status among segregating V segments, but an unknown experimental factor could not be ruled out. In an earlier analysis of about 540 of the donors, most TCR beta V segments were observed in productive rearrangements about 87% or about 30% of the time, broadly matching IMGT annotations. Some IMGT-functional V segments, including TRBV6-2 and TRBV6-3, could not be distinguished by the 87-base-pair reads and were therefore excluded. In a later analysis, most CMV-associated TCR beta chains were found to appear HLA-restricted, with HLA associations seemingly driven largely by CMV exposure. In a later analysis, TCR association rates were found to vary across HLA loci, with the most associated TCRs seen for DRB1 alleles and the fewest for HLA-C alleles. Strong co-occurrence of HLA alleles, especially DR and DQ, made assigning TCR associations to individual alleles difficult. The study gave a list of more than 150 TCR beta chains associated with cytomegalovirus. Roughly uniform sequencing depth across donors was assumed in presence/absence analyses, although this assumption may not hold. Compared with equally common non-associated chains, HLA-associated TCR beta chains in a later analysis were more clonally expanded and had lower generation probabilities. The authors suggested that the approach could potentially be generalized to other disease states and immunological phenotypes. A further reported finding was that TCR beta sequences accurately predicted the HLA-A and HLA-B alleles for most subjects in the first cohort.

The sequence came from a man aged 35 to 55 in good health and CMV-seropositive. The rearranged segments are TRBV19 and TRBJ2-1; a stretch of 9 junction bases matches TRBD1. The sequencing sample was made of PBMCs. The nucleotide sequence is given as TGTGCCAGTAAAATGACGGGACAGGGTGCGGATGAGCAGTTCTTC. This yields the protein CASKMTGQGADEQFF.